The present T cell receptor (beta chain) was sequenced within a study of vaccination and CD4 T cells after COVID-19. Across the whole study: Controls used CEFX viral epitopes (positive), HIV-1 Nef peptides (negative), or no peptide. Study outcomes and limitations: The researchers studied relatively few convalescent patients and omitted early post-infection timepoints.

Regarding this clonotype: Its antigen remains unknown. One end of the junction is discordant with germline, which a read error may explain.

Cultured CD4+ T cells had their DNA profiled by the Oncomine TCR Beta short-read assay. TCRdb used MiXCR to reprocess the PCR reads, holding one entry per CDR3 protein. The sample yields 20,000 to 25,000 distinct CDR3 sequences, roughly half seen once. The CDR3 is made up of 13 amino acids. CDR1 is SNHLY and CDR2 is FYNNEI in the germline V gene. The treatment here: approximately 10-day PBMC culture with coronavirus spike peptide pools or control peptides (ViraFEST assay). Cultures of PBMCs, 1.5 million to 2 million per well, were set up with about 9.4 IU/ml IL-2 and approximately 9.7 ug/ml peptide pools.

This TCR came from a human donor who had recovered from COVID-19. The V call is TRBV2, the J call TRBJ2-5; D could derive from TRBD1 or TRBD2 (5 bases each). Sequencing input: CD4+ T cells from blood, cultured in vitro. The CDR3 spells CASAWALGETQYF. The CDR3, as DNA: TGTGCCAGCGCTTGGGCCTTGGGGGAGACCCAGTATTTC.